Shown below are 8 T cell receptor beta chains from a single sample sequenced in a study of blood T cell repertoires in COVID-19. Clones were sequenced by immunoSEQ multiplex PCR, and TCRdb holds only the in-frame ones, with some missing. This sample has 87,000 or so clones, with over 75% found just once. Sequencing was performed on peripheral blood. These receptors all stem from a woman at least 80 years old with COVID-19, enrolled during active disease.

CDR3 in DNA: TGTGCCATCACGAGGGGGTCACCCCGGGAAGCTTTCTTT. The encoded protein is CAITRGSPREAFF. The chain combines TRBV10-3 with TRBJ1-1; D possibly corresponds to TRBD1 (6 bases). The CDR3 totals 13 residues. In germline, CDR1 is ENHRY, CDR2 SYGVKD. Trimming removed 7 bases at V and 8 bases at J, with 17 bases between.

The rearrangement uses TRBV5-6 and TRBJ1-6; 8 bases are a match to TRBD1. V gave up 0 bases and J gave up 7 bases; unmatched junction bases: 6. CDR3 length: 16 amino acids. Looked up from germline, CDR1 is SGHDT and CDR2 is YYEEEE. The CDR3 nucleotides read TGTGCCAGCAGCTTGGGGCAGGGGGCAGAGAATTCACCCCTCCACTTT. It yields the protein CASSLGQGAENSPLHF. Filled out from reference TRBV5-6 and TRBJ1-6, the complete variable domain reads DAGVTQSPTHLIKTRGQQVTLRCSPKSGHDTVSWYQQALGQGPQFIFQYYEEEERQRGNFPDRFSGHQFPNYSSELNVNALLLGDSALYLCASSLGQGAENSPLHFGNGTRLTVT.

V usage is TRBV10-1 and J usage is TRBJ1-2; no definite D call. This CDR3 is 12 amino acids long. The germline CDR1 and CDR2 sequences are WNHNN and SYGVQD (reference sequence). V lost 9 bases and J 1 base, leaving 9 bases between the germline ends. CDR3 residues: CASDSGNYGYTF. Written as DNA, the CDR3 is TGCGCCAGTGATTCAGGTAACTATGGCTACACCTTC.

The gene calls are TRBV24-1 and TRBJ2-3; the D gene is possibly TRBD2 (6 bases). Between the trimmed V and J ends, which lost 4 bases and 2 bases, there was a span of 12 bases. The CDR3 runs 15 residues. Germline-derived CDR1 and CDR2 are KGHDR and SFDVKD. The chain's CDR3 is CATSDPGDYTDTQYF. For the CDR3, the DNA is TGTGCCACCAGTGACCCGGGAGATTACACAGATACGCAGTATTTT.

The chain has TRBV7-2 and TRBJ2-3; possible D gene TRBD1, 6 bases. Germline CDR1 and CDR2: SGHTA and FQGNSA. The germline V and J ends were trimmed by 6 bases and 5 bases, with 18 bases remaining between them. The CDR3 totals 15 residues. The CDR3 spells CASRYNRARGDTQYF. CDR3 sequence (DNA): TGTGCCAGCAGATATAACAGGGCCCGGGGAGATACGCAGTATTTT.

In the case of this clone: Other DNA sequences of this sample code for an identical CDR3. This chain joins TRBV19 and TRBJ2-1; D is undetermined. Trimming pared 1 base from V and 5 bases from J, leaving 6 bases between. The germline V gene encodes CDR1 LNHDA and CDR2 SQIVND (reference sequence). CDR3 length: 13 amino acids. For the CDR3, the DNA is TGTGCCAGTAGTATAGGGCTCAACAATGAGCAGTTCTTC. It codes for CASSIGLNNEQFF. Full variable domain (missing parts from reference TRBV19 and TRBJ2-1): DGGITQSPKYLFRKEGQNVTLSCEQNLNHDAMYWYRQDPGQGLRLIYYSQIVNDFQKGDIAEGYSVSREKKESFPLTVTSAQKNPTAFYLCASSIGLNNEQFFGPGTRLTVL.

The gene calls are TRBV5-1 and TRBJ2-3, with 8 positions matching TRBD1. Looked up from germline, CDR1 is SGHRS and CDR2 is YFSETQ. The trim removed 1 base at V and 0 bases at J, leaving 1 base unmatched. The CDR3 sequence is 15 residues long. The CDR3 DNA reads as TGCGCCAGCAGCTTGAACAGGGGGAGCACAGATACGCAGTATTTT. Its translation: CASSLNRGSTDTQYF.

The table lists this clone with a count of one. The chain combines TRBV11-2 with TRBJ1-2, with 10 bases that match TRBD1. The CDR3 is 16 residues long. Unmatched junction bases numbered 17, after V lost 9 bases and J lost 7 bases. Germline CDR1 SGHAT, CDR2 FQNNGV. In nucleotides, the CDR3 is TGTGCCAGTACCGACTATAGGCGGGACAGGGGTGGTGGCTACACCTTC. Its translation is CASTDYRRDRGGGYTF.